This TCR beta chain was profiled in a study of T cell responses to AZD1222 COVID-19 vaccine. The wider study: Both about-4-week and about-12-week second-dose recipients were combined. Study-wide results and limits: It was only after the peak T cell response that any repertoires were sampled. Clonal diversity may have been underestimated in mostly white British donors. Nearly half of spike-specific TCRs reportedly go after variant regions that carry no mutations.

Trimming left V 4 bases short and J 2 bases short, with 12 bases between. CDR1 and CDR2 (germline): SGHRS, YFSETQ. The CDR3 length is 14 residues. Clones were sequenced by immunoSEQ multiplex PCR, and TCRdb holds only the in-frame ones, with some missing. Here the sample spans over 150,000 clones, more than 90% being singletons. Of note for this clone: Its antigen is undetermined.

The specimen was peripheral blood, collected on day 0 of AZD1222 vaccination. This receptor was identified in an adult in good health. V usage is TRBV5-1 and J usage is TRBJ1-1, with unresolved D. Here the CDR3 DNA reads TGCGCCAGCAGCCTCAGACAAGAAAACACTGAAGCTTTCTTT. This encodes CASSLRQENTEAFF.